This TCR beta chain was identified in a study of shared clonotypes between healthy human individuals. TCRdb's table, derived via immunoSEQ multiplex PCR, lists solely in-frame clones and lacks some. The sample lists around 510,000 clones; 90% to 96% were seen once. Germline-derived CDR1 and CDR2 are SQVTM and ANQGSEA. The ends were cut back, 2 bases at V and 5 bases at J, with 12 bases in the middle. This CDR3 region has 13 residues. The clonotype was recovered from a woman aged 25 to 39 in good health. Sequenced input: naive CD4+ T cells sorted from blood. This sample's subset: CD45RA+ positively selected. The rearrangement links TRBV29-1 to TRBJ2-5, with D unresolved. The CDR3 loop reads CSVEILQIETQYF. As DNA, the CDR3 is TGCAGCGTTGAAATACTCCAAATCGAGACCCAGTACTTC.